A selection of T cell receptor beta chains follows, all from one sample in a study of beta chain features in type 1 diabetes. Sequencing used immunoSEQ multiplex PCR; TCRdb keeps in-frame clones, though not all of them. The sample consists of nearly 700,000 clones, under 15% of them appearing once. The sequenced material came from naive CD4+ T cells from blood. The receptor source for this set is a man aged 18 to 30 with type 1 diabetes. CDR3s include the opening cysteine and the closing phenylalanine or tryptophan. A D gene is named only where the DNA matches it firmly. Size is stated for part of the rows, as once, few or many counts, or as a class when the clone is expanded.

CDR3 protein: CASSLRLADYNEQFF
CDR3 DNA: TGTGCCAGCAGCTTAAGACTAGCGGATTACAATGAGCAGTTCTTC
clone size: few
V gene: TRBV7-3
J gene: TRBJ2-1
D gene: TRBD2

CDR3 protein: CAWRQTGTGFGAGQYF
CDR3 DNA: TGTGCCTGGAGACAAACCGGGACAGGGTTTGGGGCCGGGCAGTACTTC
clone size: -
V gene: TRBV30
J gene: TRBJ2-7
D gene: TRBD1

CDR3 protein: CASSLPLGQGSDTQYF
CDR3 DNA: TGTGCCAGCAGCTTGCCCCTCGGACAGGGCTCAGATACGCAGTATTTT
clone size: -
V gene: TRBV28
J gene: TRBJ2-3
D gene: TRBD1

CDR3 protein: CASSQDGDGGLKETQYF
CDR3 DNA: TGCGCCAGCAGCCAAGATGGGGATGGAGGACTTAAAGAGACCCAGTACTTC
clone size: -
V gene: TRBV4-1
J gene: TRBJ2-5
D gene: -

CDR3 protein: CASSWDGNTEAFF
CDR3 DNA: TGTGCCAGCAGCTGGGACGGGAACACTGAAGCTTTCTTT
clone size: -
V gene: TRBV7-3
J gene: TRBJ1-1
D gene: -

CDR3 protein: CASSNSQASNYGYTF
CDR3 DNA: TGCGCCAGCAGCAACTCACAGGCGTCTAACTATGGCTACACCTTC
clone size: -
V gene: TRBV5-1
J gene: TRBJ1-2
D gene: -

CDR3 protein: CASSAVTDTQYF
CDR3 DNA: TGTGCCAGTTCAGCGGTCACAGATACGCAGTATTTT
clone size: few
V gene: TRBV7-2
J gene: TRBJ2-3
D gene: -

CDR3 protein: CASSQQTVQPQHF
CDR3 DNA: TGTGCCAGCAGCCAACAAACGGTACAGCCCCAGCATTTT
clone size: few
V gene: TRBV7-9
J gene: TRBJ1-5
D gene: -

CDR3 protein: CASSKRGQGYTGELFF
CDR3 DNA: TGTGCCAGCAGCAAGCGAGGACAGGGTTACACCGGGGAGCTGTTTTTT
clone size: few
V gene: TRBV7-2
J gene: TRBJ2-2
D gene: TRBD1

CDR3 protein: CASSLNSGAYEQYF
CDR3 DNA: TGCGCCAGCAGCTTGAATAGCGGGGCCTACGAGCAGTACTTC
clone size: -
V gene: TRBV5-1
J gene: TRBJ2-7
D gene: TRBD2

CDR3 protein: CAWKPTRPRRNYGYTF
CDR3 DNA: TGTGCCTGGAAACCAACACGACCGAGACGCAACTATGGCTACACCTTC
clone size: few
V gene: TRBV30
J gene: TRBJ1-2
D gene: -

CDR3 protein: CASSPRGF
CDR3 DNA: TGTGCCAGCAGCCCTAGGGGATTT
clone size: few
V gene: TRBV21-1
J gene: TRBJ1-5
D gene: -

CDR3 protein: CASSVPPQPQHF
CDR3 DNA: TGTGCCAGCAGCGTCCCCCCTCAGCCCCAGCATTTT
clone size: -
V gene: TRBV7-9
J gene: TRBJ1-5
D gene: -

CDR3 protein: CAISEGLAKGNEQFF
CDR3 DNA: TGTGCCATCAGTGAAGGACTAGCGAAAGGAAATGAGCAGTTCTTC
clone size: -
V gene: TRBV10-3
J gene: TRBJ2-1
D gene: TRBD2

CDR3 protein: CATSRDQVFYGYTF
CDR3 DNA: TGTGCCACCAGCAGAGATCAGGTTTTCTATGGCTACACCTTC
clone size: few
V gene: TRBV15
J gene: TRBJ1-2
D gene: -

CDR3 protein: CAWSLTGAKGYTF
CDR3 DNA: TGTGCCTGGAGTCTGACAGGGGCTAAGGGCTACACCTTC
clone size: -
V gene: TRBV30
J gene: TRBJ1-2
D gene: TRBD1

CDR3 protein: CSARRPSGFEAFF
CDR3 DNA: TGCAGCGCTCGCCGGCCTTCGGGGTTCGAAGCTTTCTTT
clone size: few
V gene: TRBV29-1
J gene: TRBJ1-1
D gene: -

CDR3 protein: CASSPPTSVGETQYF
CDR3 DNA: TGTGCCAGCTCACCACCGACTAGTGTGGGGGAGACCCAGTACTTC
clone size: few
V gene: TRBV18
J gene: TRBJ2-5
D gene: -

CDR3 protein: CSEGNTEAFF
CDR3 DNA: TGCAGCGAAGGGAACACTGAAGCTTTCTTT
clone size: few
V gene: TRBV29-1
J gene: TRBJ1-1
D gene: -

CDR3 protein: CASSPGPSYEQYF
CDR3 DNA: TGCGCCAGCAGTCCCGGGCCTAGCTACGAGCAGTACTTC
clone size: few
V gene: TRBV5-1
J gene: TRBJ2-7
D gene: -

CDR3 protein: CASSVQGWHEQYF
CDR3 DNA: TGTGCCAGCAGTGTGCAGGGGTGGCACGAGCAGTACTTC
clone size: few
V gene: TRBV2
J gene: TRBJ2-7
D gene: -

CDR3 protein: CASSLLNVPRGSGSPLHF
CDR3 DNA: TGTGCCAGCAGCTTACTAAACGTTCCAAGGGGGAGCGGTTCACCCCTCCACTTT
clone size: few
V gene: TRBV5-4
J gene: TRBJ1-6
D gene: -

CDR3 protein: CASSLLGQGSGNTIYF
CDR3 DNA: TGTGCCAGCAGCTTACTTGGACAGGGATCAGGAAACACCATATATTTT
clone size: -
V gene: TRBV7-2
J gene: TRBJ1-3
D gene: TRBD1

CDR3 protein: CASSQDREETQYF
CDR3 DNA: TGTGCCAGCAGCCAAGACAGGGAAGAGACCCAGTACTTC
clone size: -
V gene: TRBV4-1
J gene: TRBJ2-5
D gene: TRBD1

CDR3 protein: CAISESWPNGYTF
CDR3 DNA: TGTGCCATCAGTGAGTCGTGGCCTAACGGCTACACCTTC
clone size: few
V gene: TRBV10-3
J gene: TRBJ1-2
D gene: -

CDR3 protein: CAWIPLTGSGEKETQYF
CDR3 DNA: TGTGCCTGGATTCCGCTAACCGGATCCGGGGAGAAGGAGACCCAGTACTTC
clone size: -
V gene: TRBV30
J gene: TRBJ2-5
D gene: -

CDR3 protein: CASSPDRGQEKLFF
CDR3 DNA: TGTGCCAGCAGCCCCGACAGGGGGCAGGAAAAACTGTTTTTT
clone size: -
V gene: TRBV7-4
J gene: TRBJ1-4
D gene: TRBD1

CDR3 protein: CASSPRPLAAPTKNIQYF
CDR3 DNA: TGTGCCAGCAGCCCTAGGCCTCTAGCGGCCCCTACCAAAAACATTCAGTACTTC
clone size: few
V gene: TRBV7-2
J gene: TRBJ2-4
D gene: TRBD2

CDR3 protein: CAWSVGTGGTEAFF
CDR3 DNA: TGTGCCTGGAGTGTTGGGACAGGGGGCACTGAAGCTTTCTTT
clone size: -
V gene: TRBV30
J gene: TRBJ1-1
D gene: TRBD1

CDR3 protein: CATQDRLRTDTQYF
CDR3 DNA: TGTGCCACCCAAGACAGGCTTCGCACAGATACGCAGTATTTT
clone size: few
V gene: TRBV15
J gene: TRBJ2-3
D gene: -

CDR3 protein: CASATGQGAGSPLHF
CDR3 DNA: TGTGCCAGCGCTACGGGACAGGGGGCGGGATCACCCCTCCACTTT
clone size: -
V gene: TRBV2
J gene: TRBJ1-6
D gene: TRBD1

CDR3 protein: CASYRRSSYEQYF
CDR3 DNA: TGTGCCAGCTACAGGCGGAGCTCCTACGAGCAGTACTTC
clone size: -
V gene: TRBV6-6
J gene: TRBJ2-7
D gene: -

CDR3 protein: CSVERRILNTEAFF
CDR3 DNA: TGCAGCGTTGAGAGACGGATTCTCAACACTGAAGCTTTCTTT
clone size: -
V gene: TRBV29-1
J gene: TRBJ1-1
D gene: -

CDR3 protein: CASSPTTGAGANVLTF
CDR3 DNA: TGTGCCAGTAGTCCCACGACAGGGGCTGGGGCCAACGTCCTGACTTTC
clone size: few
V gene: TRBV19
J gene: TRBJ2-6
D gene: TRBD1

CDR3 protein: CASSLNSGDYEQYF
CDR3 DNA: TGTGCCAGCAGCTTGAACAGCGGGGACTACGAGCAGTACTTC
clone size: few
V gene: TRBV5-4
J gene: TRBJ2-7
D gene: TRBD2

CDR3 protein: CASSPSPGTQYF
CDR3 DNA: TGTGCCAGCAGCCCATCTCCGGGGACCCAGTACTTC
clone size: few
V gene: TRBV9
J gene: TRBJ2-5
D gene: -

CDR3 protein: CASSLRGSEAFF
CDR3 DNA: TGTGCCAGCAGCTTAAGAGGGTCTGAAGCTTTCTTT
clone size: few
V gene: TRBV11-2
J gene: TRBJ1-1
D gene: -

CDR3 protein: CASSMAGRLGQPQHF
CDR3 DNA: TGTGCCAGTAGTATGGCGGGGCGATTAGGTCAGCCCCAGCATTTT
clone size: few
V gene: TRBV19
J gene: TRBJ1-5
D gene: -

CDR3 protein: CASSLGLEGASTDTQYF
CDR3 DNA: TGCGCCAGCAGCTTGGGCCTCGAGGGGGCTAGCACAGATACGCAGTATTTT
clone size: few
V gene: TRBV5-1
J gene: TRBJ2-3
D gene: TRBD1

CDR3 protein: CASSRLAGSNEQFF
CDR3 DNA: TGTGCCAGCAGCCGACTAGCGGGGTCGAATGAGCAGTTCTTC
clone size: few
V gene: TRBV7-3
J gene: TRBJ2-1
D gene: TRBD2

CDR3 protein: CASSSGLAGTYEQYF
CDR3 DNA: TGCGCCAGCAGTTCGGGACTAGCGGGGACCTACGAGCAGTACTTC
clone size: few
V gene: TRBV4-1
J gene: TRBJ2-7
D gene: TRBD2

CDR3 protein: CASGSGQGRTDTQYF
CDR3 DNA: TGTGCTAGTGGTTCCGGACAGGGCCGCACAGATACGCAGTATTTT
clone size: few
V gene: TRBV12-5
J gene: TRBJ2-3
D gene: TRBD1

CDR3 protein: CASSLEGRQAEQYF
CDR3 DNA: TGCGCCAGCAGCTTGGAGGGCAGGCAGGCCGAGCAGTACTTC
clone size: -
V gene: TRBV5-1
J gene: TRBJ2-7
D gene: -

CDR3 protein: CASSLDSSSYNEQFF
CDR3 DNA: TGTGCCAGCAGCTTAGATTCTAGCTCATACAATGAGCAGTTCTTC
clone size: few
V gene: TRBV7-3
J gene: TRBJ2-1
D gene: -

CDR3 protein: CSVGTAGNTIYF
CDR3 DNA: TGCAGCGTGGGGACAGCTGGAAACACCATATATTTT
clone size: -
V gene: TRBV29-1
J gene: TRBJ1-3
D gene: TRBD1

CDR3 protein: CAISERLKGQDYTF
CDR3 DNA: TGTGCCATCAGTGAGAGGCTAAAGGGACAGGACTACACCTTC
clone size: few
V gene: TRBV10-3
J gene: TRBJ1-2
D gene: TRBD1